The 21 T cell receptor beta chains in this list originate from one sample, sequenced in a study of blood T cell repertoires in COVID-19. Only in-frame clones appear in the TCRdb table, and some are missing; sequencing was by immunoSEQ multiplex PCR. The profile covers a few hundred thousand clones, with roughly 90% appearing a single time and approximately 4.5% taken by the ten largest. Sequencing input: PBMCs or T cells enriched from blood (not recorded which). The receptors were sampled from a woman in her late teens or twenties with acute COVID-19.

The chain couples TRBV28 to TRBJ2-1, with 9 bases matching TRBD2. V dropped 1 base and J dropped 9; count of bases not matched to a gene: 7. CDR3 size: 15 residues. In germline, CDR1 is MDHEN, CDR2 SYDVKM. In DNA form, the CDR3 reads TGTGCCAGCAGTTTATTTAGCGGGAGTCGTGGTGAGCAGTTCTTC. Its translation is CASSLFSGSRGEQFF.

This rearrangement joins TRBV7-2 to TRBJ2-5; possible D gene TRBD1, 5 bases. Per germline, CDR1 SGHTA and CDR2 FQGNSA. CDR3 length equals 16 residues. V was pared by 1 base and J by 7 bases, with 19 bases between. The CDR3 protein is CASSLVRLTDEVTQYF. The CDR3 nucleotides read TGTGCCAGCAGCTTAGTGCGGTTGACAGACGAAGTGACCCAGTACTTC.

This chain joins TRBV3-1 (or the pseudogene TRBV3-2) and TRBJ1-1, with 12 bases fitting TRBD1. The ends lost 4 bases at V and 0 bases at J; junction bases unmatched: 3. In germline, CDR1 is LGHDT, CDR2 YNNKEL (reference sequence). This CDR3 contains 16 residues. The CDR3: CASSPGTGGLNTEAFF. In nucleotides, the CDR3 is TGTGCCAGCAGCCCCGGGACAGGGGGCCTGAACACTGAAGCTTTCTTT.

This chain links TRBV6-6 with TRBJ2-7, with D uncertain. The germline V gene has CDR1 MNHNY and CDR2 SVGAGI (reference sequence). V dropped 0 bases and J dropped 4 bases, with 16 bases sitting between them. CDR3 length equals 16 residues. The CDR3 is CASSYSGRSGSYEQYF. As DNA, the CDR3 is TGTGCCAGCAGTTACTCGGGTCGGAGTGGGTCTTACGAGCAGTACTTC.

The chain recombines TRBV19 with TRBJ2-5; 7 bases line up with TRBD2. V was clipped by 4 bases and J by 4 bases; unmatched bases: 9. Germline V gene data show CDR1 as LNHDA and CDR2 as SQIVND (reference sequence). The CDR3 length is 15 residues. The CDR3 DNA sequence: TGTGCCAGTAGTAGGGCCTGGACTAGGACAGAGACCCAGTACTTC. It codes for CASSRAWTRTETQYF. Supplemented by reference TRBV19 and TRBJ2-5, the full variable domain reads DGGITQSPKYLFRKEGQNVTLSCEQNLNHDAMYWYRQDPGQGLRLIYYSQIVNDFQKGDIAEGYSVSREKKESFPLTVTSAQKNPTAFYLCASSRAWTRTETQYFGPGTRLLVL.

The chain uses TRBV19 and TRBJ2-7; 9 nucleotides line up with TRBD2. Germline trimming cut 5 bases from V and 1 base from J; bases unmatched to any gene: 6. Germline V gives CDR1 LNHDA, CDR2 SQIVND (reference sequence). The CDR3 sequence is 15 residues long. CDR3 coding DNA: TGTGCCAGTAGTCTCGGACTAGCGCTGTCCTACGAGCAGTACTTC. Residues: CASSLGLALSYEQYF.

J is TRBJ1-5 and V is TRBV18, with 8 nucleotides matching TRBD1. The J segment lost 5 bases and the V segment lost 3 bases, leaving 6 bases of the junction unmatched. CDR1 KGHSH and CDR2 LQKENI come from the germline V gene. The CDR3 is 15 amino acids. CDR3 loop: CASSPDRAAHQPQHF. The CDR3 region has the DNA TGTGCCAGCTCACCGGACAGGGCGGCCCATCAGCCCCAGCATTTT. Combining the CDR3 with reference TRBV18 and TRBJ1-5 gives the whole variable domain NAGVMQNPRHLVRRRGQEARLRCSPMKGHSHVYWYRQLPEEGLKFMVYLQKENIIDESGMPKERFSAEFPKEGPSILRIQQVVRGDSAAYFCASSPDRAAHQPQHFGDGTRLSIL.

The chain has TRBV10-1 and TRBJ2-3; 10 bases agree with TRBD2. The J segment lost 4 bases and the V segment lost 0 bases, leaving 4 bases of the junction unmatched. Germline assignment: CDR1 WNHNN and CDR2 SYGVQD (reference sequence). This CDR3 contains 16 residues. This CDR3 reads CASSESSGRAADTQYF. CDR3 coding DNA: TGCGCCAGCAGTGAGTCCAGCGGGAGGGCCGCAGATACGCAGTATTTT.

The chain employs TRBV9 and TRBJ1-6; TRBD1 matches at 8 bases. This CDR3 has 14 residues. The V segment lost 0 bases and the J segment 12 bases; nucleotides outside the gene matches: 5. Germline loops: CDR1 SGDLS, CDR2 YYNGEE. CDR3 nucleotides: TGTGCCAGCAGCGTAGGGACAGGGCAAATACCCCTCCACTTT. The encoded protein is CASSVGTGQIPLHF.

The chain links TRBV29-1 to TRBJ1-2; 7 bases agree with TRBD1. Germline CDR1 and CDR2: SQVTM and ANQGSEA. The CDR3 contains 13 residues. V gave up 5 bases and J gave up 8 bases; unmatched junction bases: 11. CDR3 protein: CSVQGQAIEGYTF. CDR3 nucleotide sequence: TGCAGCGTTCAAGGACAGGCCATCGAAGGCTACACCTTC.

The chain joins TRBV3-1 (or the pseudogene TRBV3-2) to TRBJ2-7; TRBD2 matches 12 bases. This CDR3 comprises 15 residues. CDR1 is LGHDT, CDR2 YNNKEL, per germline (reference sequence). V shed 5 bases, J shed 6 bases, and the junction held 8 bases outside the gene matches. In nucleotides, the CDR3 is TGTGCCAGCAGCTCACCGGGACTAGCGGGTCTCGAGCAGTACTTC. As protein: CASSSPGLAGLEQYF.

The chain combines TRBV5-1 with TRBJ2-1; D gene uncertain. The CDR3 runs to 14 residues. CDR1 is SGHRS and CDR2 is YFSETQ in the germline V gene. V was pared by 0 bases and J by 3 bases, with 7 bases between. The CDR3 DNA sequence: TGCGCCAGCAGCTTGGTTGCAGACTACAATGAGCAGTTCTTC. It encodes CASSLVADYNEQFF.

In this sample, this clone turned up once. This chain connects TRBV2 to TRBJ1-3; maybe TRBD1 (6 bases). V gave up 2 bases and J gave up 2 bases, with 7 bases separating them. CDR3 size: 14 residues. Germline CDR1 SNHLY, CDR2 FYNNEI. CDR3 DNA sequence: TGTGCCAGCAGTGAACAGGGGCCTGGAAACACCATATATTTT. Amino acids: CASSEQGPGNTIYF. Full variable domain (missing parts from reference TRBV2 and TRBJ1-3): EPEVTQTPSHQVTQMGQEVILRCVPISNHLYFYWYRQILGQKVEFLVSFYNNEISEKSEIFDDQFSVERPDGSNFTLKIRSTKLEDSAMYFCASSEQGPGNTIYFGEGSWLTVV.

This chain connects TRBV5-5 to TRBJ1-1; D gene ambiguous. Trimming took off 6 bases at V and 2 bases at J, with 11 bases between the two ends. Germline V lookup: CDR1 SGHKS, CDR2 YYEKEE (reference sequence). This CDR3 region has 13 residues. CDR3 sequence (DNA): TGTGCCAGCACCTTAACATCCAACACTGAAGCTTTCTTT. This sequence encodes CASTLTSNTEAFF.

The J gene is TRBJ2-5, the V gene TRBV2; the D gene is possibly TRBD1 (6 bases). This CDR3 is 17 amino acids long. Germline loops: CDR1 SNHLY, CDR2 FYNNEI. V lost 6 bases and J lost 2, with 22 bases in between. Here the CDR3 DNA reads TGTGCCAGCAGGGAAACCCGGACAGATTGGGGACAAGAGACCCAGTACTTC. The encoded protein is CASRETRTDWGQETQYF.

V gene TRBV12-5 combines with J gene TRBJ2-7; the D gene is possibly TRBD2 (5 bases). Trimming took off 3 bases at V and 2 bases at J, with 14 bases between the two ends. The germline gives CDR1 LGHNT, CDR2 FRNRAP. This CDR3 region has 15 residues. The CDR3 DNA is TGTGCTAGTGGTTTTCGACGCCCCGGGACCTACGAGCAGTACTTC. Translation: CASGFRRPGTYEQYF.

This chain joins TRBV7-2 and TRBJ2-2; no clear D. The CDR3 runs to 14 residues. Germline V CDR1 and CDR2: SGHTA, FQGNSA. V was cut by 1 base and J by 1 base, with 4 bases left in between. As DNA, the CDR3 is TGTGCCAGCAGCTTAGATCTGAACACCGGGGAGCTGTTTTTT. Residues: CASSLDLNTGELFF.

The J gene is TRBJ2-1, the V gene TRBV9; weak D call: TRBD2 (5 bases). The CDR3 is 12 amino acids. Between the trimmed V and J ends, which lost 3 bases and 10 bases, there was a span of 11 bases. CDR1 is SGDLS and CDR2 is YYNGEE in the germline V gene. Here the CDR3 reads CASSGLWEEQFF. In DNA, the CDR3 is TGTGCCAGCAGCGGACTTTGGGAGGAGCAGTTCTTC.

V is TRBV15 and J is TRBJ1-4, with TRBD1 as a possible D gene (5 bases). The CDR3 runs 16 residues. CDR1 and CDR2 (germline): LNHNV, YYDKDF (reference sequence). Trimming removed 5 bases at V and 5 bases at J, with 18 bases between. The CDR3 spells CATSPNQGRQNEKLFF. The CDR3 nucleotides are TGTGCCACCAGCCCCAACCAGGGCAGGCAAAATGAAAAACTGTTTTTT.

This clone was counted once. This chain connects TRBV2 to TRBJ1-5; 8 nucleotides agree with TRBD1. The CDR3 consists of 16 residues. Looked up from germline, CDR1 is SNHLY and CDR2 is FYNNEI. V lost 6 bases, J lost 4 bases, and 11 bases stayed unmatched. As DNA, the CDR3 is TGTGCCAGCAGGAATCTGGATACAGGGGGGAATCAGCCCCAGCATTTT. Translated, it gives CASRNLDTGGNQPQHF.

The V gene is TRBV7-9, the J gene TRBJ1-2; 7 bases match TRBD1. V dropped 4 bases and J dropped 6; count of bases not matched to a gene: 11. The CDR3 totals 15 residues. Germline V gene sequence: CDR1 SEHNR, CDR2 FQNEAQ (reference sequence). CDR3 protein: CASSSSKDRRDGYTF. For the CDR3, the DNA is TGTGCCAGCAGCTCGTCAAAGGACAGGCGGGATGGCTACACCTTC.